These T cell receptor beta chains were read from a single sample in a study of cytomegalovirus exposure and HLA in healthy donors. Clones were sequenced by immunoSEQ multiplex PCR, and TCRdb holds only the in-frame ones, with some missing. The repertoire consists of about 120,000 clones, with roughly 87% occurring once and the leading ten covering 1% to 1.5%. Sequenced input: PBMCs. The receptors stem from a woman younger than 35 in good health and CMV-seronegative. The CDR3 runs from the conserved cysteine through the conserved F or W. A D gene is named only where the DNA matches it firmly. Clone size is stated in some rows and not others, as once, few, many or a class when expanded.

V gene: TRBV5-6; clone size: -; J gene: TRBJ2-7; D gene: -; CDR3 length: 15; CDR3 protein: CASSLGDIGWYEQYF; CDR3 DNA: TGTGCCAGCAGCTTGGGGGACATTGGGTGGTACGAGCAGTACTTC
V gene: TRBV7-7; clone size: -; J gene: TRBJ2-7; D gene: TRBD2; CDR3 length: 16; CDR3 protein: CASSFSMPGGAYEQYF; CDR3 DNA: TGTGCCAGCAGCTTTAGTATGCCGGGAGGGGCCTACGAGCAGTACTTC
V gene: TRBV15; clone size: -; J gene: TRBJ2-4; D gene: TRBD1; CDR3 length: 15; CDR3 protein: CATSRARDRANIQYF; CDR3 DNA: TGTGCCACCAGCAGAGCCAGGGACAGGGCAAACATTCAGTACTTC
V gene: TRBV7-3; clone size: -; J gene: TRBJ1-3; D gene: TRBD1; CDR3 length: 14; CDR3 protein: CASSDGTGGNTIYF; CDR3 DNA: TGTGCCAGCAGCGATGGGACAGGAGGAAACACCATATATTTT
V gene: TRBV9; clone size: -; J gene: TRBJ2-7; D gene: -; CDR3 length: 15; CDR3 protein: CASSEQVNPSYEQYF; CDR3 DNA: TGTGCCAGCAGCGAACAGGTAAACCCCTCCTACGAGCAGTACTTC
V gene: TRBV4-1; clone size: once; J gene: TRBJ2-3; D gene: TRBD2; CDR3 length: 18; CDR3 protein: CASSQDRYRGERTDTQYF; CDR3 DNA: TGCGCCAGCAGCCAAGATCGGTATCGGGGGGAACGCACAGATACGCAGTATTTT
V gene: TRBV19; clone size: -; J gene: TRBJ2-2; D gene: TRBD2; CDR3 length: 15; CDR3 protein: CASSLIAGATGELFF; CDR3 DNA: TGTGCCAGTAGTCTAATAGCGGGGGCCACCGGGGAGCTGTTTTTT
V gene: TRBV11-2; clone size: -; J gene: TRBJ1-2; D gene: -; CDR3 length: 16; CDR3 protein: CASSTRRVQTNYGYTF; CDR3 DNA: TGTGCCAGCAGCACTCGCAGGGTTCAGACTAACTATGGCTACACCTTC
V gene: TRBV6-5; clone size: -; J gene: TRBJ1-3; D gene: -; CDR3 length: 14; CDR3 protein: CASSFRGTGNTIYF; CDR3 DNA: TGTGCCAGCAGTTTTCGGGGAACCGGAAACACCATATATTTT
V gene: TRBV29-1; clone size: -; J gene: TRBJ1-2; D gene: -; CDR3 length: 13; CDR3 protein: CSVVTGSGYGYTF; CDR3 DNA: TGCAGCGTTGTCACAGGATCAGGGTATGGCTACACCTTC
V gene: TRBV6-1; clone size: -; J gene: TRBJ2-5; D gene: -; CDR3 length: 10; CDR3 protein: CASNDFDQYF; CDR3 DNA: TGTGCCAGTAATGACTTTGACCAGTACTTC
V gene: TRBV5-1; clone size: -; J gene: TRBJ1-2; D gene: -; CDR3 length: 15; CDR3 protein: CASKTGAPLTRGYTF; CDR3 DNA: TGCGCCAGCAAGACAGGAGCCCCCCTTACTCGTGGCTACACCTTC
V gene: TRBV6-5; clone size: -; J gene: TRBJ2-2; D gene: -; CDR3 length: 13; CDR3 protein: CASSAASSGELFF; CDR3 DNA: TGTGCCAGCAGCGCGGCATCCTCCGGGGAGCTGTTTTTT
V gene: TRBV5-1; clone size: -; J gene: TRBJ2-1; D gene: -; CDR3 length: 13; CDR3 protein: CASSLVSLREQFF; CDR3 DNA: TGCGCCAGCAGCTTGGTCAGTCTCCGTGAGCAGTTCTTC
V gene: TRBV7-2; clone size: -; J gene: TRBJ2-5; D gene: TRBD2; CDR3 length: 15; CDR3 protein: CASSHGLAGGKTQYF; CDR3 DNA: TGTGCCAGCAGCCACGGACTAGCGGGGGGGAAGACCCAGTACTTC
V gene: TRBV11-2; clone size: -; J gene: TRBJ1-3; D gene: -; CDR3 length: 11; CDR3 protein: CASSAINTIYF; CDR3 DNA: TGTGCCAGCAGCGCTATAAACACCATATATTTT
V gene: TRBV5-1; clone size: -; J gene: TRBJ2-5; D gene: -; CDR3 length: 15; CDR3 protein: CASSLLFGGPETQYF; CDR3 DNA: TGCGCCAGCAGCTTGTTATTCGGAGGGCCTGAGACCCAGTACTTC
V gene: TRBV5-8; clone size: -; J gene: TRBJ2-1; D gene: TRBD1; CDR3 length: 12; CDR3 protein: CASSDRVWEQFF; CDR3 DNA: TGTGCCAGCAGCGACAGGGTGTGGGAGCAGTTCTTC
V gene: TRBV9; clone size: -; J gene: TRBJ2-5; D gene: -; CDR3 length: 12; CDR3 protein: CASSRGYETQYF; CDR3 DNA: TGTGCCAGCAGCAGGGGTTACGAGACCCAGTACTTC
V gene: TRBV5-4; clone size: -; J gene: TRBJ1-2; D gene: TRBD1; CDR3 length: 16; CDR3 protein: CASSSGQGARDYGYTF; CDR3 DNA: TGTGCCAGCAGCTCCGGACAGGGGGCTCGAGACTATGGCTACACCTTC
V gene: TRBV19; clone size: once; J gene: TRBJ2-7; D gene: -; CDR3 length: 12; CDR3 protein: CATLDSFHEQYF; CDR3 DNA: TGTGCCACCCTGGACAGTTTCCACGAGCAGTACTTC
V gene: TRBV6-5; clone size: -; J gene: TRBJ1-6; D gene: -; CDR3 length: 16; CDR3 protein: CASSYGRPSYNSPLHF; CDR3 DNA: TGTGCCAGCAGTTACGGCAGGCCAAGCTATAATTCACCCCTCCACTTT
V gene: TRBV29-1; clone size: once; J gene: TRBJ2-5; D gene: -; CDR3 length: 13; CDR3 protein: CSVEIGAGETQYF; CDR3 DNA: TGCAGCGTTGAGATAGGGGCCGGCGAGACCCAGTACTTC
V gene: TRBV11-2; clone size: -; J gene: TRBJ1-2; D gene: -; CDR3 length: 11; CDR3 protein: CASWTVYGYTF; CDR3 DNA: TGTGCCAGCTGGACAGTCTATGGCTACACCTTC
V gene: TRBV7-9; clone size: -; J gene: TRBJ2-7; D gene: TRBD1; CDR3 length: 14; CDR3 protein: CASSHRTGPGEQYF; CDR3 DNA: TGTGCCAGCAGCCACAGGACAGGGCCGGGCGAGCAGTACTTC
V gene: TRBV10-3; clone size: -; J gene: TRBJ1-6; D gene: TRBD1; CDR3 length: 13; CDR3 protein: CAISEQGAGALHF; CDR3 DNA: TGTGCCATCAGTGAACAGGGGGCTGGGGCCCTCCACTTT
V gene: TRBV11-3; clone size: -; J gene: TRBJ1-1; D gene: -; CDR3 length: 15; CDR3 protein: CASSSGGTTNTEAFF; CDR3 DNA: TGTGCCAGCAGCTCCGGGGGGACAACGAACACTGAAGCTTTCTTT
V gene: TRBV6-5; clone size: -; J gene: TRBJ1-1; D gene: -; CDR3 length: 14; CDR3 protein: CASSYGAVNTEAFF; CDR3 DNA: TGTGCCAGCAGTTACGGGGCAGTGAACACTGAAGCTTTCTTT
V gene: TRBV6-5; clone size: -; J gene: TRBJ2-5; D gene: -; CDR3 length: 12; CDR3 protein: CASRAAPGTQYF; CDR3 DNA: TGTGCCAGCAGGGCGGCCCCGGGGACCCAGTACTTC
V gene: TRBV9; clone size: -; J gene: TRBJ1-5; D gene: TRBD1; CDR3 length: 15; CDR3 protein: CASSAGQGASQPQHF; CDR3 DNA: TGTGCCAGCAGCGCGGGACAGGGGGCGAGTCAGCCCCAGCATTTT
V gene: TRBV5-1; clone size: -; J gene: TRBJ1-1; D gene: -; CDR3 length: 15; CDR3 protein: CASSLGEFMNTEAFF; CDR3 DNA: TGCGCCAGCAGCTTGGGGGAGTTTATGAACACTGAAGCTTTCTTT
V gene: TRBV6-1; clone size: once; J gene: TRBJ1-4; D gene: TRBD1; CDR3 length: 15; CDR3 protein: CASSEEGALGGKLFF; CDR3 DNA: TGTGCCAGCAGTGAAGAGGGGGCCTTAGGAGGAAAACTGTTTTTT
V gene: TRBV5-4; clone size: -; J gene: TRBJ2-5; D gene: TRBD2; CDR3 length: 13; CDR3 protein: CASRLAAGETQYF; CDR3 DNA: TGTGCCAGCAGGCTAGCGGCGGGGGAGACCCAGTACTTC
V gene: TRBV19; clone size: -; J gene: TRBJ1-5; D gene: -; CDR3 length: 15; CDR3 protein: CASSIGQGSLQPQHF; CDR3 DNA: TGTGCCAGTAGTATTGGCCAGGGTAGTTTGCAGCCCCAGCATTTT
V gene: TRBV2; clone size: -; J gene: TRBJ1-2; D gene: TRBD1; CDR3 length: 14; CDR3 protein: CASIFNRGDYGYTF; CDR3 DNA: TGTGCCAGCATTTTTAACAGGGGGGACTATGGCTACACCTTC
V gene: TRBV29-1; clone size: -; J gene: TRBJ1-1; D gene: TRBD1; CDR3 length: 13; CDR3 protein: CSGQTGTRTEAFF; CDR3 DNA: TGCAGCGGTCAGACAGGGACCCGGACTGAAGCTTTCTTT
V gene: TRBV5-6; clone size: -; J gene: TRBJ1-1; D gene: -; CDR3 length: 14; CDR3 protein: CASSTGDYDTEAFF; CDR3 DNA: TGTGCCAGCAGTACCGGGGATTATGACACTGAAGCTTTCTTT